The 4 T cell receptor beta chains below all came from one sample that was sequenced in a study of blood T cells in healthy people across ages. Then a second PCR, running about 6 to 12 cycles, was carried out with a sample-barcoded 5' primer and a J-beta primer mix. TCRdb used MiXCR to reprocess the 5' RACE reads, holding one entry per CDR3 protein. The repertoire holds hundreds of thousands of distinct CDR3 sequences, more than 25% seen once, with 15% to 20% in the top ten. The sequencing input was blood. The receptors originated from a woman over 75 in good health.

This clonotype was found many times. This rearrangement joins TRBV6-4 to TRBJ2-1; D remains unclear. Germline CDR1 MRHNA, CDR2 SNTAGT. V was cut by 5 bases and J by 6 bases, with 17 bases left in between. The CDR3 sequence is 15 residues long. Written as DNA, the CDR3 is TGTGCCAGCAGTTCGGCCCCCGGGCAGCCCAATGAGCAGTTCTTC. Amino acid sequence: CASSSAPGQPNEQFF.

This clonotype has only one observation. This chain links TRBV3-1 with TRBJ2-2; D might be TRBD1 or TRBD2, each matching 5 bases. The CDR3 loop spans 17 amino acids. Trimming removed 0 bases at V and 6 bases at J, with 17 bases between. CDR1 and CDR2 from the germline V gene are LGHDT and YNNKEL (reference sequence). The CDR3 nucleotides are TGTGCCAGCAGCCAAGAGAACGGGGCAGGGAAGGCCGGGGAGCTGTTTTTT. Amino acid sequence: CASSQENGAGKAGELFF.

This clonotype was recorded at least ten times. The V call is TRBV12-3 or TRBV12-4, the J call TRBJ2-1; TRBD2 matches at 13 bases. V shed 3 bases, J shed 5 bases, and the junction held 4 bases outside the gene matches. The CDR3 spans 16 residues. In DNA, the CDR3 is TGTGCCAGCAGTTTGGCAGGGACTAGCGGGGACAATGAGCAGTTCTTC. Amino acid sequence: CASSLAGTSGDNEQFF.

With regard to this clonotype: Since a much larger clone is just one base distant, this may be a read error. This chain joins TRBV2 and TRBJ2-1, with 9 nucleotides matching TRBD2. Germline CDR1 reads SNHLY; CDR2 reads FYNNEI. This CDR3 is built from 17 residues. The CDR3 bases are TGTGCCGGCAGCGCGGTGACTAGCGGCGGGGGGGACAATGAGCAGTTCTTC. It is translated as CAGSAVTSGGGDNEQFF.